The subject of this entry is one T cell receptor (beta chain). Its antigen is still unknown. The data stem from a study of CD8 T cells in ankylosing spondylitis. Study-wide results and caveats: It appeared that ankylosing spondylitis blood was characterized by a TCR beta motif of several highly homologous variants. According to the report, clones linked to the disease were significantly enriched in matched synovial fluid samples taken from ankylosing spondylitis patients. Certain motif variants had earlier appeared in reactive arthritis synovial fluid and blood.

TCRdb recomputed calls from the 5' RACE reads with MiXCR, one row per CDR3 protein. This table holds approximately 140,000 distinct CDR3 sequences, 6.5% to 8.5% found once. The sample consisted of synovial fluid, either unsorted or a sorted T cell fraction (not recorded which). The receptor was derived from a male donor with ankylosing spondylitis.

In DNA, the CDR3 is TGCAGTGCTAGAGGAGGGTCTAGGGTAACCGGGGAGCTGTTTTTT. Amino acid sequence: CSARGGSRVTGELFF. The chain couples TRBV20-1 to TRBJ2-2, with a weak D call TRBD2 (5 bases). Germline lookup yields CDR1 DFQATT and CDR2 SNEGSKA (reference sequence). The V end was cut by 1 base, the J end by 5 bases, with 14 bases between. The CDR3 contains 15 residues.